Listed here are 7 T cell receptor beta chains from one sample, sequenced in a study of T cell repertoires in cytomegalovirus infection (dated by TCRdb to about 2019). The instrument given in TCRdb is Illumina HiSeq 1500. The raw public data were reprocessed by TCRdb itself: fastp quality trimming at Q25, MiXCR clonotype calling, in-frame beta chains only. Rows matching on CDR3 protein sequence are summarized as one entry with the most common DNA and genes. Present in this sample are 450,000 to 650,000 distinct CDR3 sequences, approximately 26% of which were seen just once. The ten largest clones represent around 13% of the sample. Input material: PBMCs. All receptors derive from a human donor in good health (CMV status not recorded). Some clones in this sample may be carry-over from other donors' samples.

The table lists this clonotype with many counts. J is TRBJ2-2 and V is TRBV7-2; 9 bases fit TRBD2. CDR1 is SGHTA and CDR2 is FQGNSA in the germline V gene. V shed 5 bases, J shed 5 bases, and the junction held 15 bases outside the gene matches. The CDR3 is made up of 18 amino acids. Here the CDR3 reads CASSPMGAGGPGTGELFF. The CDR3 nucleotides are TGTGCCAGCAGCCCCATGGGGGCGGGAGGGCCCGGAACCGGGGAGCTGTTTTTT.

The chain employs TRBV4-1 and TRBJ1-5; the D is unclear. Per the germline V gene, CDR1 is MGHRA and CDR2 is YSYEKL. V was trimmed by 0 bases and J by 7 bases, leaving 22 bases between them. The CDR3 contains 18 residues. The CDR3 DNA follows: TGCGCCAGCAGCCAAGATTTTCCGGGCCCCTCAGCCGGCCAGCCCCAGCATTTT. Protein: CASSQDFPGPSAGQPQHF.

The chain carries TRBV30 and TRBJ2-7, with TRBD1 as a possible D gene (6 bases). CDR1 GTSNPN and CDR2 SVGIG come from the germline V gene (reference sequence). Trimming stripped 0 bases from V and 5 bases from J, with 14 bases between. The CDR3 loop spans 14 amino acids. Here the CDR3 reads CAWSVGNRAHEQYF. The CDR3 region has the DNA TGTGCCTGGAGTGTAGGTAACAGGGCCCACGAGCAGTACTTC.

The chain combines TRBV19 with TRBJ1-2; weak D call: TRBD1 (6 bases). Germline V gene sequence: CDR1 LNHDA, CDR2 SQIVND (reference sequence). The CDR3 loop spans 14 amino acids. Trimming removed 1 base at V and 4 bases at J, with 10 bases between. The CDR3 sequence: CASSIVRGGYGYTF. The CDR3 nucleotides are TGTGCCAGTAGTATAGTCAGGGGCGGCTATGGCTACACCTTC.

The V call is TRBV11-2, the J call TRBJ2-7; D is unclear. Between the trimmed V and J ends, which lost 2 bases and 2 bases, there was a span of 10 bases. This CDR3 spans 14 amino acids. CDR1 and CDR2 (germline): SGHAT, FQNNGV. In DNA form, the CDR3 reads TGTGCCAGCAGCTTACTTAACGGTGCCTACGAGCAGTACTTC. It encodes CASSLLNGAYEQYF.

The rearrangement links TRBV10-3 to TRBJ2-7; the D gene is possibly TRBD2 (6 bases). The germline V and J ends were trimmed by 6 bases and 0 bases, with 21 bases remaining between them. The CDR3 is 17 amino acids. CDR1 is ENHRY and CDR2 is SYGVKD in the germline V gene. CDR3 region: CAIRGSTKEGSSYEQYF. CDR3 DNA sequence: TGTGCCATCAGGGGATCGACGAAGGAGGGAAGCTCCTACGAGCAGTACTTC.

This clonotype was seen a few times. The CDR3 is CASTSVGTDTQYF. The CDR3 coding sequence is TGTGCCAGCACCTCGGTCGGGACCGATACGCAGTATTTT. V gene TRBV7-8 combines with J gene TRBJ2-3; either TRBD1 or TRBD2 may fit D (5 bases each). V lost 7 bases and J 6 bases, leaving 14 bases between the germline ends. The CDR3 runs 13 residues. From germline, CDR1 is SGHVS and CDR2 FQNEAQ.